This T cell receptor (beta chain) was found in a study of T cells in Graves' hyperthyroidism and ophthalmopathy. Researchers amplified the TCR beta CDR3 regions from RNA transcripts. Carried out on the TCR CDR3, a first-round RT-PCR used the HTBI primer set. Each CDR3 protein is one row after TCRdb ran MiXCR on the multiplex PCR reads. The repertoire has a few hundred thousand distinct CDR3 sequences, roughly 23% of them found once; the top ten carry about 53%. This clonotype was counted ten times or more. Ophthalmopathy cases scored 3 or more on the Clinical Activity Score and 4 or more on NOSPECS grade, with duration below 3 months. Diagnostic assessment was based on clinical symptoms, serum thyroxine and TRAb, thyroid ultrasound and orbital computed tomography. V shed 8 bases and J shed 7 bases, with 12 bases lying between them. The CDR3 consists of 13 residues. Germline loops: CDR1 MNHNS, CDR2 SASEGT.

The V gene is TRBV6-1, the J gene TRBJ1-6; a possible D gene is TRBD1 (6 bases). The receptor was derived from a woman aged 70-85 years with Graves' ophthalmopathy. Input material: blood. CDR3 region: CASRGQPNSPLHF. CDR3 DNA: TGTGCCAGCCGTGGACAGCCGAATTCACCCCTCCACTTT.